This passage covers 9 T cell receptor beta chains from one sample sequenced in a study of OX40 agonist ivuxolimab in advanced cancers. Receptor libraries were prepared by the immunoSEQ multiplex PCR assay. This immuneACCESS table, as held by TCRdb, lists in-frame sequences with V and J called but not all clones. Of the missing ones, under half trace to an unresolved V gene in checked studies; the others have no known cause. This sample has about 18,000 clones in its table, and over 75% of those were observed once. The ten largest clones add up to more than 25% of the sample. Sequences were derived from CD4+ or CD8+ T cells sorted from blood, sampled in a trial of the OX40 agonist ivuxolimab. All receptors come from an adult with an advanced solid tumor such as melanoma, head and neck, liver or kidney cancer.

This chain uses TRBV5-6 with TRBJ2-5; D is unclear. V gave up 2 bases and J gave up 5 bases, with 4 bases separating them. There are 11 residues in the CDR3. Germline assignment: CDR1 SGHDT and CDR2 YYEEEE. The CDR3 is CASSFSETQYF. CDR3 bases: TGTGCCAGCAGCTTCTCGGAGACCCAGTACTTC.

V usage is TRBV6-4 and J usage is TRBJ2-3, with a possible D match to TRBD2 (6 bases). The V gene lost 0 bases and the J gene lost 1 base, with 14 bases spanning the gap. CDR3 length: 17 residues. Germline CDR1 MRHNA, CDR2 SNTAGT. CDR3 sequence (DNA): TGTGCCAGCAGTGACTCGTCGGGCGGGGCGGGCACAGATACGCAGTATTTT. It is translated as CASSDSSGGAGTDTQYF.

The genes are TRBV6-4 and TRBJ2-2, with TRBD1 as a possible D gene (5 bases). Trimming removed 0 bases from V and 6 bases from J, with 11 bases in between. The CDR3 length is 15 residues. Germline V lookup: CDR1 MRHNA, CDR2 SNTAGT. For the CDR3, the DNA is TGTGCCAGCAGTGACTCTCTGGCAGGGTCCGGGGAGCTGTTTTTT. Amino acid sequence: CASSDSLAGSGELFF.

The rearrangement uses TRBV10-2 and TRBJ2-1, with TRBD2 identical over 7 bases. CDR1 is WSHSY, CDR2 SAAADI, per germline. The CDR3 is 14 amino acids. The V segment lost 6 bases and the J segment 2 bases; nucleotides outside the gene matches: 4. CDR3 in DNA: TGCGCCAGCAGGGGGACTACAGCCTACAATGAGCAGTTCTTC. Protein: CASRGTTAYNEQFF.

The rearrangement joins TRBV13 to TRBJ2-7; D perhaps matches TRBD1 (6 bases). Trimming took 6 bases from V and 6 from J, leaving 12 bases between them. This CDR3 is 12 amino acids long. Per germline, CDR1 PRHDT and CDR2 FYEKMQ (reference sequence). The CDR3 DNA is TGTGCCAGCAGTCTATCAGGGGCCGAGCAGTACTTC. Its translation is CASSLSGAEQYF.

Within the sample, this clone is medium-sized. The chain uses TRBV2 and TRBJ2-7; no clear D. Looked up from germline, CDR1 is SNHLY and CDR2 is FYNNEI. The CDR3 contains 15 residues. Trimming removed 2 bases from V and 5 bases from J, with 16 bases in between. The CDR3 coding sequence is TGTGCCAGCAGTGAAAGCCCGAACCCTAACGACGAGCAGTACTTC. Translation gives CASSESPNPNDEQYF.

This clone was detected once. The chain recombines TRBV27 with TRBJ1-5; D is unclear. Trimming cost V 3 bases and J 10 bases, with 13 bases left between them. CDR1 MNHEY and CDR2 SMNVEV come from the germline V gene (reference sequence). The length of the CDR3 is 13 residues. The CDR3 is CASSFDGTYPQHF. CDR3 sequence (DNA): TGTGCCAGCAGTTTTGACGGTACTTACCCCCAGCATTTT.

V gene TRBV30 combines with J gene TRBJ2-7, with no clear D. Trimming stripped 0 bases from V and 2 bases from J, with 11 bases between. Per germline, CDR1 GTSNPN and CDR2 SVGIG (reference sequence). The length of the CDR3 is 14 residues. The CDR3 reads CAWSVAVGPYEQYF. The CDR3 DNA reads as TGTGCCTGGAGTGTAGCCGTTGGCCCCTACGAGCAGTACTTC.

This rearrangement joins TRBV9 to TRBJ2-1; D may be TRBD2 (6 bases). The CDR3 contains 14 residues. The germline V gene encodes CDR1 SGDLS and CDR2 YYNGEE. The V end lost 4 bases, the J end lost 7 bases, and 15 bases lay between the germline ends. This chain's CDR3 is CASSSTGGGNEQFF. The CDR3 DNA reads TGTGCCAGCAGCTCAACGGGTGGAGGGAATGAGCAGTTCTTC. The variable domain in full, with the rest retrieved from reference TRBV9 and TRBJ2-1, is DSGVTQTPKHLITATGQRVTLRCSPRSGDLSVYWYQQSLDQGLQFLIQYYNGEERAKGNILERFSAQQFPDLHSELNLSSLELGDSALYFCASSSTGGGNEQFFGPGTRLTVL.